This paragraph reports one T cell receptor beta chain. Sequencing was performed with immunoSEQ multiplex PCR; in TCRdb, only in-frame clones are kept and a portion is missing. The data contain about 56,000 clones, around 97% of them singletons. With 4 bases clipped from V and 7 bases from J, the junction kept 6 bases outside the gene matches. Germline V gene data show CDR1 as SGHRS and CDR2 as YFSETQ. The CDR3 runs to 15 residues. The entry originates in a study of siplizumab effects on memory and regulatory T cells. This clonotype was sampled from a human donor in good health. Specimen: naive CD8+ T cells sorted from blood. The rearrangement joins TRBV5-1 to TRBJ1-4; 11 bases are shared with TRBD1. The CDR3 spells CASSQGTGGGEKLFF. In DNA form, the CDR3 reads TGCGCCAGCAGCCAAGGGACAGGGGGTGGTGAAAAACTGTTTTTT.